The 13 T cell receptor beta chains below all came from one sample that was sequenced in a study of blood T cell repertoires in COVID-19. Sequenced by immunoSEQ multiplex PCR; TCRdb stores in-frame clones only, minus some. The table records 85,000 to 130,000 clones, roughly 87% of them present only once. The sample comprised peripheral blood. Source of these receptors: a woman in her sixties with acute or convalescent COVID-19.

This sequence joins TRBV3-1 (or the pseudogene TRBV3-2) and TRBJ2-5; TRBD1 agrees at 8 bases. CDR3 size: 15 residues. Looked up from germline, CDR1 is LGHDT and CDR2 is YNNKEL (reference sequence). The trim removed 1 base at V and 6 bases at J, leaving 7 bases unmatched. CDR3 region: CASSQGRQGTQTQYF. The CDR3 region has the DNA TGTGCCAGCAGCCAAGGTCGACAGGGGACGCAGACCCAGTACTTC.

J is TRBJ2-3 and V is TRBV11-3, with 7 bases aligning to TRBD2. The germline CDR1 and CDR2 sequences are SGHNT and YENEEA. The CDR3 runs to 15 residues. V gave up 5 bases and J gave up 2 bases; unmatched junction bases: 7. The CDR3 reads CASSDGGDPTDTQYF. The CDR3 DNA reads TGTGCCAGCAGCGATGGGGGGGATCCCACAGATACGCAGTATTTT. The variable domain in full, with the rest retrieved from reference TRBV11-3 and TRBJ2-3, is EAGVVQSPRYKIIEKKQPVAFWCNPISGHNTLYWYLQNLGQGPELLIRYENEEAVDDSQLPKDRFSAERLKGVDSTLKIQPAELGDSAVYLCASSDGGDPTDTQYFGPGTRLTVL.

The rearrangement links TRBV27 to TRBJ2-3; perhaps TRBD2 as D (6 bases). Germline CDR1 reads MNHEY; CDR2 reads SMNVEV (reference sequence). CDR3 length: 16 residues. V lost 5 bases and J 1 base, leaving 16 bases between the germline ends. The CDR3, as DNA: TGTGCCAGCAGTCCCCCTAGCGTGTTTGGCACAGATACGCAGTATTTT. It encodes CASSPPSVFGTDTQYF.

V is TRBV14 and J is TRBJ2-3, with 10 bases identical to TRBD2. Germline-derived CDR1 and CDR2 are SGHDN and FVKESK. This CDR3 spans 19 amino acids. V lost 0 bases to trimming and J lost 2 bases; unmatched junction nucleotides: 11. The CDR3, as DNA: TGTGCCAGCAGCCAAGATCGTCCCGGGCTAGCGGGGGCCACAGATACGCAGTATTTT. The encoded protein is CASSQDRPGLAGATDTQYF.

The chain recombines TRBV29-1 with TRBJ1-1; perhaps TRBD1 as D (6 bases). The CDR3 has 13 amino acids. Between the trimmed V and J ends, which lost 7 bases and 4 bases, there was a span of 16 bases. CDR1 and CDR2 (germline): SQVTM, ANQGSEA. The DNA of the CDR3 is TGCAGCGCCCGCGGCCCAGGGGCCACTGAAGCTTTCTTT. Translation gives CSARGPGATEAFF.

The chain combines TRBV12-3 or TRBV12-4 with TRBJ1-2; TRBD1 matches at 9 bases. The CDR3 spans 13 residues. Trimming removed 5 bases from V and 5 bases from J; junction bases left unmatched: 3. This CDR3 reads CASSPGQGYGYTF. The CDR3 DNA reads as TGTGCCAGCAGTCCGGGACAGGGTTATGGCTACACCTTC.

The chain has TRBV9 and TRBJ2-5; 8 positions match TRBD2. The trim removed 0 bases at V and 4 bases at J, leaving 5 bases unmatched. This CDR3 is 15 amino acids long. Germline CDR1 is SGDLS and CDR2 is YYNGEE. CDR3 DNA: TGTGCCAGCAGCGTAGCGGGAGGGCCTTTAGAGACCCAGTACTTC. It is translated as CASSVAGGPLETQYF.

The J gene is TRBJ2-5, the V gene TRBV30, with a tentative D call TRBD1 (5 bases). The germline V gene encodes CDR1 GTSNPN and CDR2 SVGIG (reference sequence). CDR3 size: 14 residues. Trimming took off 0 bases at V and 5 bases at J, with 13 bases between the two ends. CDR3 in amino acids: CAWSVGWGSETQYF. CDR3 sequence (DNA): TGTGCCTGGAGTGTGGGGTGGGGCAGTGAGACCCAGTACTTC.

This clone was recorded only once. The chain recombines TRBV5-1 with TRBJ1-4; D is perhaps TRBD1 (5 bases). The CDR3 runs 14 residues. V was shortened by 4 bases and J by 5 bases, with 12 bases between the two germline ends. The germline gives CDR1 SGHRS, CDR2 YFSETQ. The CDR3 is CASSPGGGNEKLFF. DNA for the CDR3: TGCGCCAGCAGCCCGGGCGGGGGGAATGAAAAACTGTTTTTT.

The rearrangement links TRBV4-2 to TRBJ2-7; D possibly corresponds to TRBD2 (6 bases). The germline CDR1 and CDR2 sequences are LGHNA and YNFKEQ. This CDR3 region has 16 residues. Trimming took off 0 bases at V and 0 bases at J, with 12 bases between the two ends. CDR3 protein: CASSQELAASSYEQYF. The CDR3, as DNA: TGTGCCAGCAGCCAAGAACTAGCCGCGAGCTCCTACGAGCAGTACTTC.

The chain couples TRBV28 to TRBJ1-1; maybe TRBD1 (5 bases). In germline, CDR1 is MDHEN, CDR2 SYDVKM. V lost 6 bases to trimming and J lost 6 bases, with 17 bases between them. The CDR3 has 14 residues. As DNA, the CDR3 is TGTGCCAGCAGGGGGGAGGAGCCTAAACCTGAAGCTTTCTTT. Translated: CASRGEEPKPEAFF.

This clone was seen just once. In DNA form, the CDR3 reads TGCGCCAGCAGCTTGGCAGGGAGGGTCTACGAGCAGTACTTC. Translated: CASSLAGRVYEQYF. This chain joins TRBV5-1 and TRBJ2-7, with 7 bases matching TRBD2. Germline CDR1 and CDR2: SGHRS and YFSETQ. This CDR3 is built from 14 residues. The V segment lost 0 bases and the J segment 3 bases; nucleotides outside the gene matches: 3.

The CDR3 nucleotides are TGTGCCAGCAGCTGGAGCTATAATGAAAAACTGTTTTTT. Its protein is CASSWSYNEKLFF. The chain combines TRBV7-9 with TRBJ1-4; D is unresolved. CDR1 is SEHNR, CDR2 FQNEAQ, per germline (reference sequence). The CDR3 sequence is 13 residues long. Trimming removed 4 bases from V and 4 bases from J, with 7 bases in between.